This TCR beta chain was recovered during a study of T cells expressing NK-cell markers (dated by TCRdb to 2018 to 2021). Background for the entire study: Three sorted T-cell subsets (CD3+CD56+NKG2C+, CD3+CD56+NKG2C- and CD3+CD56-NKG2C+) from about 8 donors had their TCR beta-chain repertoires profiled. Among the eight sequenced donors, only one was HCMV-seronegative, while the other seven were HCMV-seropositive. The study sequenced eight donors, all healthy volunteers chosen at random: three men and five women. Illumina HiSeq 2000/2500, MiSeq or NextSeq was used to sequence libraries as 2 x 150 bp reads.

The investigation overall reported the following: Whether the expanded NKG2C-expressing T cell clones were specific for HCMV antigens was left unclear. In a handful of donors, the dominant CD3+CD56+NKG2C+ clonotypes were among the top 10 CD8+ clonotypes and accounted for about 1.0-7.0% of CD8+ T cells. Those dominant clonotypes were again the most abundant among CD3+CD56-NKG2C+ cells in a few donors, at about 25-65%.

A remark on this clonotype: Its antigen is not yet known.

TCRdb records Illumina HiSeq 2000 as the sequencer. The TCR beta cDNA libraries were made using 5'RACE template switching, a step that added both a universal primer site and unique molecular identifiers. cDNA synthesis was primed from the TCR beta constant segment, followed by two successive PCR amplification steps. Per the original workflow: MIGEC was used to demultiplex reads and group the reads by UMI, and MiTCR was used to assemble and quantify clonotypes. Only TCR cDNA sequences supported by at least two reads were kept to exclude erroneous sequences. Downstream repertoire analysis used the tcR package, and clonotypes were matched across fractions by CDR3 nucleotide sequence plus V segment. VDJmatch was used to annotate antigen specificity against VDJdb, with one amino acid substitution allowed in CDR3. TCRdb reprocessed the reads, so every CDR3 protein sequence counts as one entry and DNA is not shown. TCRdb's processing, not the authors' own work, is the source of the V and J calls. The sample's own table lists approximately 550,000 distinct CDR3 sequences. The ten largest clones add up to 3% to 4.5% of the sample.

A commercial ELISA kit detecting HCMV-specific IgG in serum was used to determine HCMV serostatus. Ficoll density gradient centrifugation was used to isolate peripheral blood mononuclear cells from blood. From its cysteine to its phenylalanine, the CDR3 spans 15 amino acids. No coding sequence is recorded. Per the germline V gene (reference sequence), SEHNR is the CDR1 and FQNEAQ is the CDR2. In this chain, TRBV7-9 is recombined with TRBJ2-1; TCRdb picks TRBD1, but there is no DNA to check that call. The sample comprised blood T cells: a sorted CD56 or NKG2C T cell subset, CD4+ or CD8+ T cells, or bulk PBMC T cells (not recorded which). This TCR was recovered from a man between 18 and 29 years old in good health. Donor details come from another sample of the same person, matched by shared clones. This receptor has the CDR3 CAGTSTGPSYNEQFF.